Listed below are T cell receptor beta chains from one sample, sequenced in a study of blood T cell repertoires in COVID-19. Sequencing used immunoSEQ multiplex PCR; TCRdb keeps in-frame clones, though not all of them. The sample includes over 110,000 clones, about 87% of them seen just once. The sequenced sample consisted of peripheral blood. These receptors all stem from a human donor in a cohort sampled during active COVID-19. CDR3s include the opening cysteine and the closing phenylalanine or tryptophan. The D gene is left open where the match is weak. Rows may omit the clone size; those that give it use once, few, many or a size class.

CDR3 DNA | CDR3 protein | clone size | J gene | CDR3 length | V gene | D gene
TGTGCCACCTCCGGGCAGGGGGCGAACACTGAAGCTTTCTTT | CATSGQGANTEAFF | few | TRBJ1-1 | 14 | TRBV7-9 | TRBD1
TGTGCCAGCAGGACGGGGGGATATAGCAATCAGCCCCAGCATTTT | CASRTGGYSNQPQHF | - | TRBJ1-5 | 15 | TRBV27 | -
TGTGCCAGCAGCCAAGAGTACTATCCCGGGACAGGCAAAAACATTCAGTACTTC | CASSQEYYPGTGKNIQYF | - | TRBJ2-4 | 18 | TRBV14 | TRBD1
TGCAGCGTAAAAGGGGGGACTAGCGGACCCACAGATACGCAGTATTTT | CSVKGGTSGPTDTQYF | few | TRBJ2-3 | 16 | TRBV29-1 | TRBD2
TGTGCCTGGAGTCAGGGGGTTAAGAACACTGAAGCTTTCTTT | CAWSQGVKNTEAFF | - | TRBJ1-1 | 14 | TRBV30 | TRBD1
TGTGCCGCCAGCCAGGGAAGCGCTGGAAACACCATATATTTT | CAASQGSAGNTIYF | - | TRBJ1-3 | 14 | TRBV10-3 | -
TGTGCCAGCAGCTCAGGTCCATCGAGCGAGCAGTACTTC | CASSSGPSSEQYF | - | TRBJ2-7 | 13 | TRBV12-3/TRBV12-4 | -
TGTGCTAGTGGTTTGCCCCAGGGCTGGGGCTACACCTTC | CASGLPQGWGYTF | - | TRBJ1-2 | 13 | TRBV12-5 | -
TGTGCCAGCAGCTCCGGCGGGGGCCAGAGGTTTTACAATGAGCAGTTCTTC | CASSSGGGQRFYNEQFF | - | TRBJ2-1 | 17 | TRBV5-6 | -
TGTGCCAGCAGTTCTTCTTTAGCGGGGGGGCTTCGCGAGCAGTTCTTC | CASSSSLAGGLREQFF | - | TRBJ2-1 | 16 | TRBV2 | TRBD2
TGCAGTGTTACAGGGACCTACGAGCAGTACTTC | CSVTGTYEQYF | few | TRBJ2-7 | 11 | TRBV20-1 | -
TGTGCCAGCAGTTCCGCCGGGAGGTCTTCCGAGCAGTACTTC | CASSSAGRSSEQYF | few | TRBJ2-7 | 14 | TRBV27 | TRBD2
TGTGCCAGCAGGCCAAGGGTTCCAGGGAGCACAGATACGCAGTATTTT | CASRPRVPGSTDTQYF | - | TRBJ2-3 | 16 | TRBV4-2 | -
TGTGCCAGCAGCTCCGGGACAGGGTTCTACGAGCAGTACTTC | CASSSGTGFYEQYF | - | TRBJ2-7 | 14 | TRBV7-2 | TRBD1
TGTGCCAGAGGACTAGCGGCAGAGCAGTACTTC | CARGLAAEQYF | - | TRBJ2-7 | 11 | TRBV5-3 | TRBD2
TGTGCCAGCAGCAAAGAGGACAGGTGGGACTATGGCTACACCTTC | CASSKEDRWDYGYTF | - | TRBJ1-2 | 15 | TRBV9 | TRBD1
TGTGCCAGCAGCTCCCGCCGGACTAGCAACTACAATGAGCAGTTCTTC | CASSSRRTSNYNEQFF | - | TRBJ2-1 | 16 | TRBV5-4 | TRBD2
TGTGCCAGCAGTTTTCGCGGCATAGCGGGGGGACTTGTGAAGGTCCCAAACATTCAGTACTTC | CASSFRGIAGGLVKVPNIQYF | - | TRBJ2-4 | 21 | TRBV27 | TRBD2